This section outlines one T cell receptor beta chain sequence together with its context. This record comes from a study of shared clonotypes between healthy human individuals. Donors had no recently reported acute infections or vaccinations and were HIV-negative. Execution of the assay was at deep level. Each PCR replicate run on unsorted PBMC took in 250 to 350 ng DNA, 25,000 to 30,000 T cell genomes. Authors' processing steps: ImmunoSEQ yielded junction-only sequences lacking quality scores, so filtering differed. Profiled with immunoSEQ multiplex PCR; TCRdb holds only in-frame clones, not every one. V and J calls and clone size follow that table, whereas D and trimming were derived from the DNA. The repertoire holds fewer than 650,000 clones, with 76% as singletons. The V gene lost 9 bases and the J gene lost 3 bases, with 9 bases spanning the gap. CDR1 WNHNN and CDR2 SYGVQD come from the germline V gene (reference sequence). This CDR3 region has 12 residues.

Sequencing was performed on PBMCs. The sequence was obtained from a woman in her forties in good health. Some clones in this sample may be carry-over from other donors' samples. The V gene is TRBV10-1, the J gene TRBJ1-5; D is unresolved. CDR3 in amino acids: CASPPINQPQHF. For the CDR3, the DNA is TGCGCCAGTCCTCCTATCAATCAGCCCCAGCATTTT.